These 23 T cell receptor beta chains originate from one sample sequenced in a study of T cell responses to AZD1222 COVID-19 vaccine. Profiling relied on immunoSEQ multiplex PCR, and the TCRdb table lists in-frame clones only, not all of them. The data show fewer than 85,000 clones, roughly 89% seen once. Sequencing was performed on peripheral blood, taken 28 days after the second AZD1222 dose. The receptors stem from an adult who received the AZD1222 COVID-19 vaccine.

V usage is TRBV5-5 and J usage is TRBJ2-7; tentatively, D is TRBD2 (6 bases). V was clipped by 2 bases and J by 4 bases, with 16 bases between them. Per germline, CDR1 SGHKS and CDR2 YYEKEE (reference sequence). The CDR3 consists of 15 residues. The CDR3 is CASSFGGTGQYEQYV. In nucleotides, the CDR3 is TGTGCCAGCAGCTTTGGCGGGACGGGGCAGTACGAGCAGTACGTC.

V is TRBV5-6 and J is TRBJ2-7; 10 positions match TRBD2. This CDR3 contains 16 residues. CDR1 and CDR2 from the germline V gene are SGHDT and YYEEEE. V shed 0 bases and J 4 bases; nucleotides not matched to a gene: 7. The CDR3 DNA reads as TGTGCCAGCAGCTTGGGCGGGACTAGCGACCCTTACGAGCAGTACGTC. Amino acid sequence: CASSLGGTSDPYEQYV.

The chain carries TRBV9 and TRBJ2-7, with 7 bases matching TRBD2. This CDR3 contains 15 residues. V lost 3 bases, J lost 4 bases, and 10 bases stayed unmatched. Germline loops: CDR1 SGDLS, CDR2 YYNGEE. The DNA of the CDR3 is TGTGCCAGCAGCGCCGAGCCGACTAGCACGTACGAGCAGTACTTC. As protein: CASSAEPTSTYEQYF.

This sequence joins TRBV5-1 and TRBJ1-1, with D perhaps TRBD1 (5 bases). The CDR3 consists of 17 residues. Trimming removed 0 bases at V and 3 bases at J, with 18 bases between. Germline V gene sequence: CDR1 SGHRS, CDR2 YFSETQ. The CDR3: CASSLEGQGRRDTEAFF. The CDR3 DNA follows: TGCGCCAGCAGCTTGGAGGGCCAGGGAAGGAGGGACACTGAAGCTTTCTTT.

J is TRBJ1-5 and V is TRBV7-2, with TRBD1 as a possible D gene (5 bases). CDR3 length equals 14 residues. V was trimmed by 2 bases and J by 5 bases, leaving 10 bases between them. Germline loops: CDR1 SGHTA, CDR2 FQGNSA. As DNA, the CDR3 is TGTGCCAGCAGCTTAAAGGGGCGCGATCAGCCCCAGCATTTT. Its protein is CASSLKGRDQPQHF.

The V and J genes are TRBV19 and TRBJ1-5; 9 bases fit TRBD1. This CDR3 contains 16 residues. The V segment lost 5 bases and the J segment 3 bases; nucleotides outside the gene matches: 8. Germline V gene data show CDR1 as LNHDA and CDR2 as SQIVND (reference sequence). The CDR3 nucleotides read TGTGCCAGTAGTCGGACAGGGGTGGGGTTCAATCAGCCCCAGCATTTT. It yields the protein CASSRTGVGFNQPQHF.

There are a few counts of this clone. V usage is TRBV19 and J usage is TRBJ1-1; the D is unclear. The ends were cut back, 7 bases at V and 6 bases at J, with 24 bases in the middle. The CDR3 contains 16 residues. Looked up from germline, CDR1 is LNHDA and CDR2 is SQIVND (reference sequence). The CDR3 DNA reads as TGTGCCAGTACCCCCCGATCCCGGACCCCTGGATCTGAAGCTTTCTTT. It codes for CASTPRSRTPGSEAFF.

The chain recombines TRBV18 with TRBJ2-5, with TRBD1 matching 7 bases. The ends lost 5 bases at V and 0 bases at J; junction bases unmatched: 9. CDR1 and CDR2 from the germline V gene are KGHSH and LQKENI. This CDR3 region has 16 residues. The CDR3 DNA follows: TGTGCCAGCTCAAGGAGACAGGGACCTTACCAAGAGACCCAGTACTTC. It is translated as CASSRRQGPYQETQYF.

The chain combines TRBV7-9 with TRBJ2-1; the D is unclear. The germline gives CDR1 SEHNR, CDR2 FQNEAQ (reference sequence). This CDR3 comprises 18 residues. V lost 0 bases and J 0 bases, leaving 15 bases between the germline ends. CDR3 loop: CASSLARAPASSYNEQFF. The CDR3 DNA follows: TGTGCCAGCAGCTTAGCCCGGGCCCCAGCAAGCTCCTACAATGAGCAGTTCTTC.

This clone was observed a single time. The V call is TRBV9, the J call TRBJ2-1, with 10 bases aligning to TRBD2. V lost 0 bases to trimming and J lost 11 bases; unmatched junction nucleotides: 5. Germline CDR1 SGDLS, CDR2 YYNGEE. The CDR3 extends over 14 amino acids. CDR3 in DNA: TGTGCCAGCAGCGTAGGCAGCGGGGGGGTTCAGCAGTTCTTC. Protein: CASSVGSGGVQQFF.

The chain has TRBV7-3 and TRBJ2-1; no reliable D call. Per germline, CDR1 SGHTA and CDR2 FQGTGA. Trimming pared 1 base from V and 1 base from J, leaving 8 bases between. The CDR3 loop spans 15 amino acids. The CDR3 is CASSLKTSSYNEQFF. CDR3 nucleotides: TGTGCCAGCAGCTTAAAAACCTCGTCCTACAATGAGCAGTTCTTC.

The chain combines TRBV5-5 with TRBJ2-3; D not resolved. This CDR3 is 14 amino acids long. With 0 bases removed from V and 0 bases from J, the gap between germline ends came to 5 bases. Germline-derived CDR1 and CDR2 are SGHKS and YYEKEE (reference sequence). CDR3: CASSLAGSTDTQYF. The CDR3 DNA reads TGTGCCAGCAGCTTGGCCGGAAGCACAGATACGCAGTATTTT. Complete variable domain (other parts from reference TRBV5-5 and TRBJ2-3): DAGVTQSPTHLIKTRGQQVTLRCSPISGHKSVSWYQQVLGQGPQFIFQYYEKEERGRGNFPDRFSARQFPNYSSELNVNALLLGDSALYLCASSLAGSTDTQYFGPGTRLTVL.

This clone is judged medium-sized. The rearrangement joins TRBV11-3 to TRBJ1-1; the D is unclear. CDR3 length: 12 residues. Trimming shortened V by 4 bases and J by 9 bases, and 12 bases separated the two germline ends. From germline, CDR1 is SGHNT and CDR2 YENEEA. The CDR3 spells CASSSWSEQAFF. CDR3 DNA: TGTGCCAGCAGCTCCTGGTCGGAACAAGCTTTCTTT.

The V gene is TRBV5-1, the J gene TRBJ2-1; TRBD2 aligns across 9 bases. V lost 3 bases and J lost 6; bases outside the gene matches: 7. The CDR3 sequence is 15 residues long. Looked up from germline, CDR1 is SGHRS and CDR2 is YFSETQ. The CDR3 sequence: CASSSLAGEGNEQFF. As DNA, the CDR3 is TGCGCCAGCAGCTCCTTAGCGGGAGAGGGCAATGAGCAGTTCTTC.

Here the CDR3 reads CSVLRQGGEQYF. The CDR3 DNA is TGCAGCGTTCTAAGACAGGGGGGCGAGCAGTACTTC. The chain has TRBV29-1 and TRBJ2-7; TRBD1 agrees at 9 bases. CDR3 size: 12 residues. Unmatched junction bases numbered 5, after V lost 5 bases and J lost 6 bases. The germline V gene has CDR1 SQVTM and CDR2 ANQGSEA.

This chain connects TRBV6-5 to TRBJ2-7; D may be TRBD1 or TRBD2 (6 bases each). This CDR3 is 10 amino acids long. Trimming shortened V by 5 bases and J by 13 bases, and 12 bases separated the two germline ends. The germline gives CDR1 MNHEY, CDR2 SVGAGI. The CDR3 DNA reads as TGTGCCAGCAGTAGGGGGGCCGTTTACGTC. This encodes CASSRGAVYV.

This clone was counted only a few times. V gene TRBV7-2 combines with J gene TRBJ2-7, with D hard to call. Trimming stripped 1 base from V and 2 bases from J, with 6 bases between. The CDR3 covers 13 residues. Germline CDR1 and CDR2: SGHTA and FQGNSA. The CDR3 nucleotides are TGTGCCAGCAGCTTAGATCAGGCCTACGAGCAGTACTTC. Translation gives CASSLDQAYEQYF. The full variable domain, its missing parts supplied by reference TRBV7-2 and TRBJ2-7, is GAGVSQSPSNKVTEKGKDVELRCDPISGHTALYWYRQSLGQGLEFLIYFQGNSAPDKSGLPSDRFSAERTGGSVSTLTIQRTQQEDSAVYLCASSLDQAYEQYFGPGTRLTVT.

V is TRBV19 and J is TRBJ1-2, with a tentative D call TRBD1 (5 bases). CDR1 is LNHDA and CDR2 is SQIVND in the germline V gene (reference sequence). This CDR3 has 17 amino acids. The V end was cut by 7 bases, the J end by 7 bases, with 28 bases between. The DNA for the CDR3 is TGTGCCAGTACCCTCGTGGGCAGGGTGGGGCAGAGTGGTGGCTACACCTTC. Encoded protein: CASTLVGRVGQSGGYTF.

The chain uses TRBV6-5 and TRBJ2-5; 11 nucleotides agree with TRBD1. CDR3 length: 16 amino acids. V was clipped by 0 bases and J by 5 bases; unmatched bases: 5. The germline CDR1 and CDR2 sequences are MNHEY and SVGAGI. CDR3 protein: CASSYSGTGGAETQYF. CDR3 in DNA: TGTGCCAGCAGTTACTCAGGGACAGGGGGGGCGGAGACCCAGTACTTC.

This chain links TRBV27 with TRBJ2-1; unclear D gene. Germline V gene data show CDR1 as MNHEY and CDR2 as SMNVEV (reference sequence). V lost 8 bases, J lost 4 bases, and 9 bases lay in between. This CDR3 has 12 amino acids. CDR3 sequence: CASSIGYNEQFF. CDR3 DNA sequence: TGTGCCAGCTCCATCGGGTACAATGAGCAGTTCTTC.

This sequence joins TRBV18 and TRBJ2-7; TRBD1 might be the D (6 bases). This CDR3 contains 14 residues. Germline assignment: CDR1 KGHSH and CDR2 LQKENI. Trimming removed 3 bases from V and 5 bases from J, with 14 bases in between. CDR3 in DNA: TGTGCCAGCTCACCTTTGACAGGTGGAGACGAGCAGTACTTC. Translated, it gives CASSPLTGGDEQYF.

The chain joins TRBV15 to TRBJ2-7, with 9 nucleotides matching TRBD1. Germline-derived CDR1 and CDR2 are LNHNV and YYDKDF (reference sequence). This CDR3 is built from 15 residues. V was clipped by 3 bases and J by 1 base; unmatched bases: 4. The CDR3, as DNA: TGTGCCACCAGCAGGCCCGGACAGGGGTCCTACGAGCAGTACGTC. Its protein is CATSRPGQGSYEQYV.

The chain combines TRBV20-1 with TRBJ1-5; maybe TRBD1 (5 bases). The CDR3 loop spans 14 amino acids. Looked up from germline, CDR1 is DFQATT and CDR2 is SNEGSKA (reference sequence). V dropped 3 bases and J dropped 0 bases, with 9 bases sitting between them. The CDR3 region has the DNA TGCAGTGCTAGTAGACAGCTTAGCAATCAGCCCCAGCATTTT. The encoded protein is CSASRQLSNQPQHF.